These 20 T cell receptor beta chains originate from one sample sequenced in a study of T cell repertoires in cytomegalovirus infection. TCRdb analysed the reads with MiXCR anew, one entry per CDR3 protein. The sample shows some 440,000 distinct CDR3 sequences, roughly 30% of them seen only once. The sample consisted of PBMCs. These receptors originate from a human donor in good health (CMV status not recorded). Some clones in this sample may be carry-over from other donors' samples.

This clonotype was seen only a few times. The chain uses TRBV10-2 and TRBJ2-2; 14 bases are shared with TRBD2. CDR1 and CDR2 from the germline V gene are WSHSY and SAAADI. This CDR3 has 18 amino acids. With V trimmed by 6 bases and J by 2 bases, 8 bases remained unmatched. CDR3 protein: CASRKGLAGVDNTGELFF. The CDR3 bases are TGCGCCAGCAGAAAGGGACTAGCGGGGGTGGACAACACCGGGGAGCTGTTTTTT.

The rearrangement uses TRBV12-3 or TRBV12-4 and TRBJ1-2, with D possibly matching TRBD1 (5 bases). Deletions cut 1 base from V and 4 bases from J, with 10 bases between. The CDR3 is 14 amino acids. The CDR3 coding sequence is TGTGCCAGCAGTTTAGGGGGACCCAGCTATGGCTACACCTTC. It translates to CASSLGGPSYGYTF.

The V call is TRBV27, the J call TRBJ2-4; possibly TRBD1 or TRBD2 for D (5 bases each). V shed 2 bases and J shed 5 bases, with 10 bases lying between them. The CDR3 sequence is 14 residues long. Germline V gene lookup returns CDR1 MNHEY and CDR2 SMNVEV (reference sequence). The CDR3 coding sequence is TGTGCCAGCAGTTTAATTGGGGGTGAAAACATTCAGTACTTC. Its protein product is CASSLIGGENIQYF.

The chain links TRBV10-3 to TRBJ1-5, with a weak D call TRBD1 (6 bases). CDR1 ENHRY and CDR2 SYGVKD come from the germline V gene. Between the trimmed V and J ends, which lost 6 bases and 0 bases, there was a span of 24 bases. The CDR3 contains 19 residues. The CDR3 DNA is TGTGCCATCAGATGCTCTGGGGGGGCAGCTTTTTATAGCAATCAGCCCCAGCATTTT. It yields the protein CAIRCSGGAAFYSNQPQHF.

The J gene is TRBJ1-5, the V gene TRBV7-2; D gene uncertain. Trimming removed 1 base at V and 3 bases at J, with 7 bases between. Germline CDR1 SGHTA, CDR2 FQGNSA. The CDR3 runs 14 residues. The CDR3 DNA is TGTGCCAGCAGCTTAGTGGGGATCAATCAGCCCCAGCATTTT. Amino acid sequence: CASSLVGINQPQHF.

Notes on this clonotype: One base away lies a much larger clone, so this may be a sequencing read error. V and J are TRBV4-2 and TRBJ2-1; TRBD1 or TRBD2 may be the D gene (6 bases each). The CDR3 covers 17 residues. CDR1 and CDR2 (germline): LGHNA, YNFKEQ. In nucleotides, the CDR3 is TGTGCCGGCAGCCAAGATAATACGGGGGCCGCTGGGATTGAGCAGTTCTTC. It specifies CAGSQDNTGAAGIEQFF.

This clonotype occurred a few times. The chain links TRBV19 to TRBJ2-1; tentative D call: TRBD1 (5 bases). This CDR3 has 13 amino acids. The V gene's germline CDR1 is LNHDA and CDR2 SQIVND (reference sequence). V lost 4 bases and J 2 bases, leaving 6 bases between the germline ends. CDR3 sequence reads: CASSKDTYNEQFF. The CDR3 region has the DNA TGTGCCAGTAGTAAGGACACCTACAATGAGCAGTTCTTC.

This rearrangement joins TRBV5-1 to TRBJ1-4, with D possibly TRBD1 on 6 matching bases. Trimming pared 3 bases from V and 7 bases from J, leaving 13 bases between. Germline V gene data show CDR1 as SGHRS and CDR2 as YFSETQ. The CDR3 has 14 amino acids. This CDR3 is CASSWAQGTEKLFF. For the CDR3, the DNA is TGCGCCAGCAGCTGGGCACAGGGTACTGAAAAACTGTTTTTT. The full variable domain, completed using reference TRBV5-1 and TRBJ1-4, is KAGVTQTPRYLIKTRGQQVTLSCSPISGHRSVSWYQQTPGQGLQFLFEYFSETQRNKGNFPGRFSGRQFSNSRSEMNVSTLELGDSALYLCASSWAQGTEKLFFGSGTQLSVL.

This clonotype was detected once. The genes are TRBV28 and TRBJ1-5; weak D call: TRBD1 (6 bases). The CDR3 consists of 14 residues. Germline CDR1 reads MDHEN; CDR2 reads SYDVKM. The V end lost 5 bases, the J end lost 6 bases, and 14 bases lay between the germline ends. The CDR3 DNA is TGTGCCAGCAGTCCTAGGACCAGGGGTCAGCCCCAGCATTTT. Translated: CASSPRTRGQPQHF.

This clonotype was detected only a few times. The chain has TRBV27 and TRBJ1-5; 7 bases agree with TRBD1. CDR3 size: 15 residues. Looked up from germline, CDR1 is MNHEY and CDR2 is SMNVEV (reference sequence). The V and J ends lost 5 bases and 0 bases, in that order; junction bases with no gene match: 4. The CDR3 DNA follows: TGTGCCAGCAGTGGGGACAGTTATAGCAATCAGCCCCAGCATTTT. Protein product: CASSGDSYSNQPQHF.

CDR3 coding DNA: TGTGCCAGCAGCACACACAGCACAGATACGCAGTATTTT. This sequence encodes CASSTHSTDTQYF. This chain links TRBV12-3 or TRBV12-4 with TRBJ2-3; D is ambiguous. V lost 6 bases, J lost 0 bases, and 7 bases lay in between. This CDR3 is built from 13 residues.

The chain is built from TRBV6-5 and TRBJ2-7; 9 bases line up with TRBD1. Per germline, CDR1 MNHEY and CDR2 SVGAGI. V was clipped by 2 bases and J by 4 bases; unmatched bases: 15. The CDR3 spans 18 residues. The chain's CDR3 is CASSYKLRTGARGYEQYF. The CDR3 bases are TGTGCCAGCAGTTACAAATTAAGGACAGGGGCGAGGGGATACGAGCAGTACTTC.

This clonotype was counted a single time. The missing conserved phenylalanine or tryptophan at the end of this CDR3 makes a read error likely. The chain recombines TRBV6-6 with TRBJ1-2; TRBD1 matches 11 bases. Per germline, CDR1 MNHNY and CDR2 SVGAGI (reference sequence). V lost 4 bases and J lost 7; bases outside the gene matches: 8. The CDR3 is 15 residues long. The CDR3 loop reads CASSSDRGQVGGYTS. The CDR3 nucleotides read TGTGCCAGCAGTTCGGACAGGGGGCAGGTTGGTGGCTACACCTCC.

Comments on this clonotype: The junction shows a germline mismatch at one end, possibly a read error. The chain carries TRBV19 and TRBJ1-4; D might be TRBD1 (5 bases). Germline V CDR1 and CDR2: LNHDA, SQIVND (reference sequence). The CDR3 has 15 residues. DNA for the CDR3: TGTGCCAGTACCCATACAGGAACAACTAATGAAAAACTGGTTTTT. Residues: CASTHTGTTNEKLVF.

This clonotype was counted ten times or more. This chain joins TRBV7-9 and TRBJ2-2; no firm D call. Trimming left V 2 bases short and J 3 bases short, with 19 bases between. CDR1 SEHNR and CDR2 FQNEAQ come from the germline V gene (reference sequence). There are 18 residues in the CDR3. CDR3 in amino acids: CASSLFGPNGPDTGELFF. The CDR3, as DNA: TGTGCCAGCAGCTTATTCGGGCCGAACGGACCAGACACCGGGGAGCTGTTTTTT.

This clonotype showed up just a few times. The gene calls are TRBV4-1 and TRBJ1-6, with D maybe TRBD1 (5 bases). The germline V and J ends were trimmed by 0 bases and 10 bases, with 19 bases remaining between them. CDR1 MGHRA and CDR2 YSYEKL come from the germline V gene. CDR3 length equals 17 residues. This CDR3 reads CASSQEIGAGKWSPLHF. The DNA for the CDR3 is TGCGCCAGCAGCCAAGAGATTGGGGCAGGGAAGTGGTCACCCCTCCACTTT.

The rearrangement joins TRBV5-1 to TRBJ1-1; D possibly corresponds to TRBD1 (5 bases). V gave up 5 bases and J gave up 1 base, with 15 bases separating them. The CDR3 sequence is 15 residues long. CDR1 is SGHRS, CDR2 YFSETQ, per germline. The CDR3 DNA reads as TGCGCCAGCAGTCTCGATTTGGGACCGAACACTGAAGCTTTCTTT. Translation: CASSLDLGPNTEAFF.

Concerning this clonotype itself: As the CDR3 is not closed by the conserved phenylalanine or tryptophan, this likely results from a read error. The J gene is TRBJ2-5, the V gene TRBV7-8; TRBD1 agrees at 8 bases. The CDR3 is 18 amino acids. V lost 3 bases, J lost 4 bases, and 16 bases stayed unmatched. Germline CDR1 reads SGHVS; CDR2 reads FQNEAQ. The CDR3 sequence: CASSLDPGQAEAGETQYL. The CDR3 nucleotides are TGTGCCAGCAGCTTGGATCCGGGACAGGCAGAAGCGGGAGAGACCCAGTACTTA.

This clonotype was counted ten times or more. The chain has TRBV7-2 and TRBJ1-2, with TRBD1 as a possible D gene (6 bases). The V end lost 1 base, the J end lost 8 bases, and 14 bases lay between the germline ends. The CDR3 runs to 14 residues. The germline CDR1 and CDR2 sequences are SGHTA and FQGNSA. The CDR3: CASSLDRGQRGYTF. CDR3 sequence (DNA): TGTGCCAGCAGCTTAGACCGAGGACAGAGGGGCTACACCTTC.

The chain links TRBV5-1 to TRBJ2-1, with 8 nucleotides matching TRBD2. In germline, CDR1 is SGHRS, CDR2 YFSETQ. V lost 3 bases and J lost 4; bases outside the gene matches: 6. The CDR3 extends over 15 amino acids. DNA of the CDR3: TGCGCCAGCAGCTCCGACGGGGGGGGGTACAATGAGCAGTTCTTC. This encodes CASSSDGGGYNEQFF.